Below are 20 T cell receptor beta chains sequenced from a single sample in a study of CD4 T cell repertoires and nickel. TCRdb processed the RT-PCR reads anew with MiXCR; each CDR3 protein has one entry. The sample includes approximately 150 distinct CDR3 sequences, approximately 70% seen only once; the top ten take around 19%. Sequenced: CD4+ T cells from blood, not recorded whether cultured. The receptors derive from a human donor in a nickel allergy study, with or without nickel allergy (not recorded which). It is not recorded whether this sample comes from one donor or several.

The V call is TRBV20-1, the J call TRBJ1-1, with D uncertain. Deletions cut 5 bases from V and 1 base from J, with 8 bases between. This CDR3 region has 12 residues. Germline loops: CDR1 DFQATT, CDR2 SNEGSKA (reference sequence). This CDR3 reads CSALPQNTEAFF. For the CDR3, the DNA is TGCAGTGCTTTGCCCCAGAACACTGAAGCTTTCTTT.

The chain employs TRBV5-6 and TRBJ2-3; the D gene is possibly TRBD2 (5 bases). The CDR3 runs 11 residues. Trimming cost V 8 bases and J 6 bases, with 10 bases left between them. Looked up from germline, CDR1 is SGHDT and CDR2 is YYEEEE. The CDR3 DNA reads TGTGCCAGTGGGGTAGCGGATACGCAGTATTTT. As protein: CASGVADTQYF. Full variable domain (rest looked up from reference TRBV5-6 and TRBJ2-3): DAGVTQSPTHLIKTRGQQVTLRCSPKSGHDTVSWYQQALGQGPQFIFQYYEEEERQRGNFPDRFSGHQFPNYSSELNVNALLLGDSALYLCASGVADTQYFGPGTRLTVL.

The V and J genes are TRBV7-2 and TRBJ2-2; 8 nucleotides match TRBD2. The CDR3 covers 17 residues. The germline V gene has CDR1 SGHTA and CDR2 FQGNSA. The junction had 16 bases not matched to a gene; V was cut back by 5 bases and J by 8 bases. Here the CDR3 reads CASSPTSGRAALGELFF. The CDR3 coding sequence is TGTGCCAGCAGCCCAACGTCCGGGAGGGCCGCTTTGGGGGAGCTGTTTTTT. Full variable domain (rest looked up from reference TRBV7-2 and TRBJ2-2): GAGVSQSPSNKVTEKGKDVELRCDPISGHTALYWYRQSLGQGLEFLIYFQGNSAPDKSGLPSDRFSAERTGGSVSTLTIQRTQQEDSAVYLCASSPTSGRAALGELFFGEGSRLTVL.

V is TRBV19 and J is TRBJ2-5; TRBD2 matches at 8 bases. The junction had 6 bases not matched to a gene; V was cut back by 7 bases and J by 2 bases. The CDR3 length is 14 residues. Germline-derived CDR1 and CDR2 are LNHDA and SQIVND (reference sequence). CDR3 in amino acids: CASTLRGGQETQYF. For the CDR3, the DNA is TGTGCCAGTACCCTCCGGGGGGGACAAGAGACCCAGTACTTC.

V gene TRBV4-3 combines with J gene TRBJ1-2, with D perhaps TRBD1 (5 bases). Per germline, CDR1 LGHNA and CDR2 YSLEER. This CDR3 is built from 13 residues. V lost 0 bases and J 8 bases, leaving 10 bases between the germline ends. The CDR3 DNA is TGCGCCAGCAGCCAAGATCGCGGGGACGGCTACACCTTC. Amino acids: CASSQDRGDGYTF.

The chain couples TRBV30 to TRBJ2-5, with D possibly being TRBD1 or TRBD2 (5 bases each). Per the germline V gene, CDR1 is GTSNPN and CDR2 is SVGIG (reference sequence). Trimming shortened V by 5 bases and J by 2 bases, and 9 bases separated the two germline ends. The CDR3 is made up of 12 amino acids. CDR3 protein: CAWGGSQETQYF. The CDR3 DNA sequence: TGTGCCTGGGGGGGATCTCAAGAGACCCAGTACTTC. The full variable domain, with the rest looked up from reference TRBV30 and TRBJ2-5, is SQTIHQWPATLVQPVGSPLSLECTVEGTSNPNLYWYRQAAGRGLQLLFYSVGIGQISSEVPQNLSASRPQDRQFILSSKKLLLSDSGFYLCAWGGSQETQYFGPGTRLLVL.

The rearrangement links TRBV19 to TRBJ2-2; unclear D gene. This CDR3 has 16 residues. The V gene lost 3 bases and the J gene lost 0 bases, with 11 bases spanning the gap. Germline assignment: CDR1 LNHDA and CDR2 SQIVND (reference sequence). The CDR3: CASSIQAAANTGELFF. The CDR3 DNA reads TGTGCCAGTAGTATCCAGGCAGCAGCGAACACCGGGGAGCTGTTTTTT.

The chain has TRBV20-1 and TRBJ2-1; the D gene is possibly TRBD2 (7 bases). CDR1 and CDR2 from the germline V gene are DFQATT and SNEGSKA (reference sequence). Trimming left V 6 bases short and J 5 bases short, with 17 bases between. This CDR3 is 14 amino acids long. In DNA form, the CDR3 reads TGCAGTGCGAGGAGGGGGGGCGGCAACAATGAGCAGTTCTTC. Translated, it gives CSARRGGGNNEQFF.

The chain is built from TRBV5-1 and TRBJ2-7, with 7 bases matching TRBD2. The germline CDR1 and CDR2 sequences are SGHRS and YFSETQ. V trimming: 4 bases; J trimming: 3 bases; junction bases outside the gene matches: 10. There are 15 residues in the CDR3. CDR3 residues: CASSPGEGLYYEQYF. The DNA for the CDR3 is TGCGCCAGCAGCCCCGGGGAGGGCCTTTACTACGAGCAGTACTTC.

In this sample, this clonotype turned up once. The chain combines TRBV29-1 with TRBJ2-1, with TRBD1 matching 10 bases. V trimming: 4 bases; J trimming: 6 bases; junction bases outside the gene matches: 9. This CDR3 has 15 amino acids. Per the germline V gene, CDR1 is SQVTM and CDR2 is ANQGSEA. Here the CDR3 DNA reads TGCAGCGTTGTCGCGTCGGGGGACAGGGGCAATGAGCAGTTCTTC. Residues: CSVVASGDRGNEQFF.

The CDR3 is CSARGDERTLFYEQYF. The CDR3 coding sequence is TGCAGTGCTAGGGGGGACGAGCGGACTCTCTTCTACGAGCAGTACTTC. The chain links TRBV20-1 to TRBJ2-7; D is possibly TRBD1 or TRBD2 (5 bases each). V was trimmed by 3 bases and J by 3 bases, leaving 21 bases between them. CDR1 and CDR2 (germline): DFQATT, SNEGSKA (reference sequence). The CDR3 covers 16 residues.

The chain recombines TRBV18 with TRBJ2-3; the match to TRBD2 covers 13 bases. The V gene's germline CDR1 is KGHSH and CDR2 LQKENI. Trimming took 3 bases from V and 6 from J; bases not matched to a gene: 6. This CDR3 is 16 amino acids long. CDR3 sequence reads: CASSPALAGGHDTQYF. CDR3 bases: TGTGCCAGCTCACCGGCACTAGCGGGGGGGCACGATACGCAGTATTTT.

J is TRBJ1-1 and V is TRBV28, with 7 bases identical to TRBD1. The CDR3 runs to 13 residues. CDR1 is MDHEN, CDR2 SYDVKM, per germline. The V and J ends lost 8 bases and 5 bases, in that order; junction bases with no gene match: 8. The DNA for the CDR3 is TGTGCCAGCTTGACAGGGCTAGGTACTGAAGCTTTCTTT. Translated, it gives CASLTGLGTEAFF.

In its sample, this clonotype was seen a few times. This chain joins TRBV5-6 and TRBJ2-1; D is perhaps TRBD2 (6 bases). Trimming took 3 bases from V and 3 from J, leaving 13 bases between them. Per the germline V gene, CDR1 is SGHDT and CDR2 is YYEEEE. The CDR3 is made up of 15 amino acids. CDR3 region: CASSWGESLYNEQFF. In DNA form, the CDR3 reads TGTGCCAGCAGCTGGGGGGAGTCCCTCTACAATGAGCAGTTCTTC.

V is TRBV5-1 and J is TRBJ2-7; either TRBD1 or TRBD2 may supply D (5 bases each). Germline CDR1 is SGHRS and CDR2 is YFSETQ. CDR3 length equals 14 residues. The V end lost 7 bases, the J end lost 1 base, and 15 bases lay between the germline ends. CDR3 residues: CASGIDWGSYEQYF. CDR3 DNA sequence: TGCGCCAGCGGAATCGACTGGGGGTCCTACGAGCAGTACTTC.

This rearrangement joins TRBV5-1 to TRBJ2-7; the D gene is possibly TRBD2 (5 bases). Per the germline V gene, CDR1 is SGHRS and CDR2 is YFSETQ. The CDR3 runs 15 residues. Trimming shortened V by 4 bases and J by 4 bases, and 18 bases separated the two germline ends. CDR3 in DNA: TGCGCCAGCAGCCCCGCGTTGAGTCCGGGATACGAGCAGTACTTC. Residues: CASSPALSPGYEQYF.

This rearrangement joins TRBV28 to TRBJ2-7, with D unresolved. CDR1 and CDR2 from the germline V gene are MDHEN and SYDVKM. This CDR3 is 12 amino acids long. Trimming stripped 3 bases from V and 5 bases from J, with 8 bases between. In nucleotides, the CDR3 is TGTGCCAGCAGTTTCGCATGGGACGAGCAGTACTTC. Encoded protein: CASSFAWDEQYF.

The rearrangement links TRBV3-1 to TRBJ2-7; D remains unclear. Deletions cut 0 bases from V and 4 bases from J, with 7 bases between. Germline CDR1 LGHDT, CDR2 YNNKEL (reference sequence). The CDR3 covers 13 residues. The CDR3 sequence is CASSQDLVYEQYF. Written as DNA, the CDR3 is TGTGCCAGCAGCCAAGATCTCGTATACGAGCAGTACTTC.

The chain carries TRBV7-3 and TRBJ2-3, with D uncertain. The V end was cut by 7 bases, the J end by 2 bases, with 13 bases between. The length of the CDR3 is 14 residues. Germline loops: CDR1 SGHTA, CDR2 FQGTGA. The CDR3 spells CASKSGPNTDTQYF. CDR3 nucleotide sequence: TGTGCCAGCAAGAGTGGGCCCAACACAGATACGCAGTATTTT.

The chain employs TRBV20-1 and TRBJ1-2; 9 bases agree with TRBD1. The CDR3 sequence is 13 residues long. Germline CDR1 reads DFQATT; CDR2 reads SNEGSKA (reference sequence). Trimming cost V 7 bases and J 8 bases; bases outside gene matches: 11. CDR3 in DNA: TGCAGTGGGGGTCGCGGACAGGGGTTCGGCTACACCTTC. This sequence encodes CSGGRGQGFGYTF.